These 27 T cell receptor beta chains were all obtained from the same sample, sequenced in a study of T cell responses to AZD1222 COVID-19 vaccine (dated by TCRdb to about 2021). The sample's time point label, decoded: about 28 days (+/-7) after the second vaccine dose. The protocol used for the library was the immunoSEQ multiplex PCR assay. TCRdb re-hosts the immuneACCESS table, in-frame sequences only. Its copies lack some clones; in the studies checked, an unresolved V gene accounts for under half of them, and the cause for the rest is not known. This sample comprises roughly 80,000 clones, less than 95% of them detected only once. The top ten hold 3.3% of the sample. The sequenced sample was peripheral blood, obtained 28 days after the second AZD1222 dose. Every receptor here comes from an adult who received the AZD1222 COVID-19 vaccine.

With regard to this clone: Mismatch with germline at one junction end may stem from a read error. The genes are TRBV6-1 and TRBJ1-1, with D possibly TRBD1 on 6 matching bases. CDR3 size: 13 residues. From germline, CDR1 is MNHNS and CDR2 SASEGT. DNA of the CDR3: TGTGCCAGCAGCGAAGGGGGTTGGACTGAAGCTTTCTTT. Translating it yields CASSEGGWTEAFF.

This chain connects TRBV24-1 to TRBJ2-3, with no clear D. Trimming removed 4 bases from V and 3 bases from J, with 7 bases in between. Germline lookup yields CDR1 KGHDR and CDR2 SFDVKD. The CDR3 sequence is 13 residues long. CDR3: CATSDLLTDTQYF. CDR3 DNA sequence: TGTGCCACCAGTGACCTATTAACAGATACGCAGTATTTT.

The chain joins TRBV6-5 to TRBJ2-7; 9 nucleotides match TRBD1. The CDR3 has 14 residues. In germline, CDR1 is MNHEY, CDR2 SVGAGI. J was trimmed by 4 bases and V by 7 bases; bases with no gene match: 8. CDR3 amino acids: CASTSGTGFYEQYF. The CDR3 nucleotides are TGTGCCAGCACTTCCGGGACAGGGTTTTACGAGCAGTACTTC.

The chain has TRBV6-4 and TRBJ2-2; D unclear. The CDR3 is 14 amino acids. Trimming pared 2 bases from V and 3 bases from J, leaving 7 bases between. The germline V gene encodes CDR1 MRHNA and CDR2 SNTAGT. This CDR3 reads CASSDRPYTGELFF. The CDR3 nucleotides read TGTGCCAGCAGTGACAGGCCGTACACCGGGGAGCTGTTTTTT.

This rearrangement joins TRBV11-2 to TRBJ1-2; D uncertain. The CDR3 runs to 14 residues. Germline CDR1 reads SGHAT; CDR2 reads FQNNGV. Deletions cut 1 base from V and 3 bases from J, with 9 bases between. DNA for the CDR3: TGTGCCAGCAGCTTAGGCGCCACCCACTATGGCTACACCTTC. Encoded protein: CASSLGATHYGYTF.

This CDR3 is CASSVLEQGGGYTF. In DNA form, the CDR3 reads TGTGCCAGTAGTGTACTCGAACAGGGAGGAGGCTACACCTTC. The V call is TRBV19, the J call TRBJ1-2; tentative D call: TRBD1 (6 bases). Trimming took off 5 bases at V and 8 bases at J, with 18 bases between the two ends. This CDR3 is 14 amino acids long. Germline lookup yields CDR1 LNHDA and CDR2 SQIVND (reference sequence). The whole variable domain, filled in from reference TRBV19 and TRBJ1-2, reads DGGITQSPKYLFRKEGQNVTLSCEQNLNHDAMYWYRQDPGQGLRLIYYSQIVNDFQKGDIAEGYSVSREKKESFPLTVTSAQKNPTAFYLCASSVLEQGGGYTFGSGTRLTVV.

The J gene is TRBJ1-4, the V gene TRBV5-5; 10 bases fit TRBD1. There are 14 residues in the CDR3. The germline gives CDR1 SGHKS, CDR2 YYEKEE (reference sequence). V shed 0 bases, J shed 7 bases, and the junction held 0 bases outside the gene matches. The chain's CDR3 is CASSLGQGAEKLFF. CDR3 nucleotides: TGTGCCAGCAGCTTGGGACAGGGGGCTGAAAAACTGTTTTTT.

The V call is TRBV29-1, the J call TRBJ2-5; 11 nucleotides agree with TRBD1. Germline CDR1 is SQVTM and CDR2 is ANQGSEA. The CDR3 has 13 amino acids. V dropped 5 bases and J dropped 4; count of bases not matched to a gene: 3. DNA for the CDR3: TGCAGCGTTAGGACAGGGGGCGTAGAGACCCAGTACTTC. Translation gives CSVRTGGVETQYF.

The V and J genes are TRBV7-3 and TRBJ2-3, with TRBD2 matching 10 bases. Germline V gives CDR1 SGHTA, CDR2 FQGTGA. Trimming took 7 bases from V and 0 from J; bases not matched to a gene: 4. The CDR3 totals 15 residues. CDR3: CASTKAGGSTDTQYF. The CDR3 nucleotides read TGTGCCAGCACTAAAGCGGGGGGGAGCACAGATACGCAGTATTTT.

The chain has TRBV3-1 (or the pseudogene TRBV3-2) and TRBJ2-2; D uncertain. With 4 bases removed from V and 6 bases from J, the gap between germline ends came to 9 bases. The CDR3 contains 13 residues. Germline V gene lookup returns CDR1 LGHDT and CDR2 YNNKEL (reference sequence). The CDR3 loop is CASSPLSAGELFF. The CDR3 bases are TGTGCCAGCAGCCCCCTCTCGGCCGGGGAGCTGTTTTTT.

The chain combines TRBV7-3 with TRBJ2-6, with TRBD2 matching over 8 bases. Germline V gene data show CDR1 as SGHTA and CDR2 as FQGTGA. The CDR3 runs to 18 residues. Losses at the gene ends were 7 bases for V and 4 bases for J; bases not matched to a gene: 15. The CDR3 DNA sequence: TGTGCCAGCACCCCGCGAGGGACTAGTTTTGTAGGGGCCAACGTCCTGACTTTC. This gives the protein CASTPRGTSFVGANVLTF.

The chain joins TRBV5-3 to TRBJ1-5, with D possibly TRBD1 on 5 matching bases. TRBV5-3 is reported as an ORF; its role is uncertain. Trimming left V 4 bases short and J 0 bases short, with 17 bases between. The CDR3 is made up of 17 amino acids. The DNA for the CDR3 is TGTGCCAGAAGCCCGACCTACCGACAGTATAGCAATCAGCCCCAGCATTTT. Protein product: CARSPTYRQYSNQPQHF.

The chain recombines TRBV24-1 with TRBJ2-1, with 12 bases matching TRBD2. There are 19 residues in the CDR3. Germline V CDR1 and CDR2: KGHDR, SFDVKD. V was clipped by 6 bases and J by 8 bases; unmatched bases: 19. For the CDR3, the DNA is TGTGCCACCAGTCAACCGGGACTAGCGGGTGCCTTGGGGATTGATGAGCAGTTCTTC. It specifies CATSQPGLAGALGIDEQFF.

CDR3: CASSSRGGYTGELFF. The CDR3 DNA is TGTGCCAGCAGCTCCCGGGGGGGGTACACCGGGGAGCTGTTTTTT. The V gene is TRBV9, the J gene TRBJ2-2; 8 bases are shared with TRBD2. Per germline, CDR1 SGDLS and CDR2 YYNGEE. V lost 4 bases, J lost 3 bases, and 5 bases stayed unmatched. The length of the CDR3 is 15 residues.

This clone was detected once. The chain recombines TRBV6-5 with TRBJ2-7; 7 nucleotides match TRBD2. V shed 0 bases, J shed 9 bases, and the junction held 8 bases outside the gene matches. The CDR3 is made up of 14 amino acids. The V gene's germline CDR1 is MNHEY and CDR2 SVGAGI. The CDR3 is CASSYSLAERSQYF. CDR3 DNA sequence: TGTGCCAGCAGTTACTCGCTAGCGGAGCGGTCGCAGTACTTC.

The genes are TRBV30 and TRBJ1-5, with D perhaps matching TRBD1 (6 bases). Germline CDR1 GTSNPN, CDR2 SVGIG (reference sequence). Between the trimmed V and J ends, which lost 5 bases and 3 bases, there was a span of 20 bases. The CDR3 length is 16 residues. For the CDR3, the DNA is TGTGCCTGGGGTCCCCAGGGGTTCTCCCTCAATCAGCCCCAGCATTTT. Its translation is CAWGPQGFSLNQPQHF.

This chain joins TRBV5-1 and TRBJ2-5, with D maybe TRBD1 (5 bases). From germline, CDR1 is SGHRS and CDR2 YFSETQ. Between the trimmed V and J ends, which lost 0 bases and 2 bases, there was a span of 14 bases. The CDR3 is made up of 16 amino acids. CDR3 sequence: CASSLDQGMRQETQYF. CDR3 nucleotides: TGCGCCAGCAGCTTGGATCAGGGAATGAGGCAAGAGACCCAGTACTTC.

The count of this clone is one. The chain is built from TRBV2 and TRBJ1-2, with 7 bases that match TRBD1. V lost 6 bases, J lost 0 bases, and 7 bases stayed unmatched. This CDR3 contains 15 residues. Germline V gene sequence: CDR1 SNHLY, CDR2 FYNNEI. CDR3 coding DNA: TGTGCCAGCAGCAAAGACAGGGCTCCTAACTATGGCTACACCTTC. Translated, it gives CASSKDRAPNYGYTF.

The chain links TRBV9 to TRBJ2-2; possibly TRBD2 for D (6 bases). Per germline, CDR1 SGDLS and CDR2 YYNGEE. Deletions cut 7 bases from V and 2 bases from J, with 12 bases between. The CDR3 loop spans 14 amino acids. The CDR3 loop is CASRSGLNTGELFF. The DNA of the CDR3 is TGTGCCAGCCGGAGCGGGCTAAACACCGGGGAGCTGTTTTTT.

The chain combines TRBV7-3 with TRBJ2-3; TRBD1 is a possible D gene (5 bases). The ends were cut back, 5 bases at V and 1 base at J, with 10 bases in the middle. The CDR3 has 14 residues. CDR1 is SGHTA, CDR2 FQGTGA, per germline. The CDR3 is CASSLETGTDTQYF. The CDR3, as DNA: TGTGCCAGCAGCCTGGAGACAGGCACAGATACGCAGTATTTT.

The chain combines TRBV7-9 with TRBJ2-2; a weak D match, TRBD1 (7 bases). CDR1 and CDR2 from the germline V gene are SEHNR and FQNEAQ (reference sequence). The ends were cut back, 7 bases at V and 4 bases at J, with 25 bases in the middle. CDR3 length: 18 amino acids. CDR3 in DNA: TGTGCCAGCACCTCGGTGCGGGACAGCGATTTCCCCACCGGGGAGCTGTTTTTT. Its protein product is CASTSVRDSDFPTGELFF.

The DNA of the CDR3 is TGTGCCAGCAGCCCACAACCGGGTGGACTGAGGGACACTGAAGCTTTCTTT. Its protein is CASSPQPGGLRDTEAFF. The chain has TRBV7-2 and TRBJ1-1; the D is unclear. Trimming pared 5 bases from V and 3 bases from J, leaving 22 bases between. CDR1 and CDR2 from the germline V gene are SGHTA and FQGNSA. This CDR3 region has 17 residues.

CDR3 protein: CAWGTSSYNEQFF. In DNA form, the CDR3 reads TGTGCCTGGGGGACCAGCTCCTACAATGAGCAGTTCTTC. The rearrangement links TRBV30 to TRBJ2-1; D might be TRBD1 or TRBD2, each matching 5 bases. V gave up 5 bases and J gave up 0 bases, with 8 bases separating them. The germline V gene encodes CDR1 GTSNPN and CDR2 SVGIG (reference sequence). The CDR3 length is 13 residues.

This chain links TRBV29-1 with TRBJ2-5; 10 bases fit TRBD2. From germline, CDR1 is SQVTM and CDR2 ANQGSEA. This CDR3 region has 12 residues. Trimming cost V 6 bases and J 5 bases; bases outside gene matches: 3. CDR3 sequence: CSVPTSGETQYF. The CDR3 bases are TGCAGCGTCCCGACTAGCGGGGAGACCCAGTACTTC. Complete variable domain (other parts from reference TRBV29-1 and TRBJ2-5): SAVISQKPSRDICQRGTSLTIQCQVDSQVTMMFWYRQQPGQSLTLIATANQGSEATYESGFVIDKFPISRPNLTFSTLTVSNMSPEDSSIYLCSVPTSGETQYFGPGTRLLVL.

The chain is built from TRBV18 and TRBJ1-1, with 10 bases aligning to TRBD1. In germline, CDR1 is KGHSH, CDR2 LQKENI. This CDR3 is 15 amino acids long. Germline trimming cut 6 bases from V and 2 bases from J; bases unmatched to any gene: 6. CDR3 residues: CASSPGTGVNTEAFF. CDR3 sequence (DNA): TGTGCCAGCTCTCCCGGGACAGGGGTAAACACTGAAGCTTTCTTT.

The rearrangement uses TRBV19 and TRBJ1-1, with D possibly TRBD1 on 6 matching bases. The CDR3 is 16 amino acids. Trimming left V 7 bases short and J 3 bases short, with 21 bases between. Germline V gene data show CDR1 as LNHDA and CDR2 as SQIVND (reference sequence). CDR3 DNA sequence: TGTGCCAGTACCGATGCCCCTCCCAAGGGGGACACTGAAGCTTTCTTT. Protein sequence: CASTDAPPKGDTEAFF.

This clone was seen a single time. The rearrangement links TRBV19 to TRBJ2-5; D gene uncertain. The germline V gene encodes CDR1 LNHDA and CDR2 SQIVND (reference sequence). Between the trimmed V and J ends, which lost 4 bases and 5 bases, there was a span of 11 bases. This CDR3 is built from 13 residues. CDR3 residues: CASSSQPRETQYF. The CDR3 DNA follows: TGTGCCAGTAGTAGCCAGCCTCGGGAGACCCAGTACTTC.